Included here is one T cell receptor beta chain sequence, with context. Its antigen specificity is not known. No clone much larger than this one lies a single base away; base qualities are absent. The donors were healthy, HIV-negative adults with no recently reported acute infections or vaccinations. All donors were Caucasian adults living in Nashville, Tennessee, USA. CD4+ T cells were enriched through magnetic negative selection, after which naive cells were positively selected on CD45RA and the remaining negative fraction served as the memory subset. Blood was collected by leukapheresis, and PBMCs were isolated by Ficoll-Histopaque density gradient centrifugation and then cryopreserved in liquid nitrogen vapor phase. Purity and quantity of every magnetically sorted T cell population were checked by analytical flow cytometry. Each sorted fraction had its genomic DNA isolated and then quantified by UV absorbance on a Nanodrop 2000c.

This sample stems from a study of shared clonotypes between healthy human individuals (dated by TCRdb to about 2020). General notes on the study: The cohort included three men and two women between 18 and 49 years of age. The study deeply sequenced blood TCR repertoires of five healthy adults to estimate repertoire size and the extent of clonotype sharing between individuals. For each donor, three plates each were used for CD4 naive and CD4 memory, two plates were used for CD8 naive, and one plate was used for CD8 memory. Between about 0.8 and 9 billion PBMCs per donor were obtained by leukapheresis. Libraries were prepared and TCR repertoires were sequenced by different laboratories using diverse techniques, in order to increase sequencing depth and limit assay-specific biases.

Using the deep immunoSEQ assay, TCR CDR3 regions were amplified from genomic DNA by multiplex PCR. Extracted genomic DNA from each cell subset was distributed evenly across all wells of several immunoSEQ 96-well plates, and each plate was treated as a replicate. For sorted subsets, 200 to 250 ng of genomic DNA, equivalent to some 33,000 T cell genomes, went into each replicate PCR. Purified libraries were quantified with a Qubit 3.0 fluorometer, sized on a Bioanalyzer 2100, and re-quantified with the KAPA Library Quantification kit. A separate single-read 150-cycle Illumina NextSeq 550 flow cell was used to sequence each immunoSEQ 96-well plate. The authors' analysis ran thus. Because the immunoSEQ output included only junctional sequences and no quality scores, the filtering could not be the same as the filtering used for full-length reads. Sequences were annotated with PyIR, a Python wrapper for IgBLAST v1.9, using IMGT germline references to assign V/J genes and CDR3. Any read was removed if the V/J assignment was weak (E-value above 1e-6), the CDR3 was missing, or the read contained stop codons, out-of-frame junctions, or ambiguous translated residues. V3J clonotypes were defined as sequences sharing an identical inferred V gene, J gene, and CDR3 amino acid sequence. To compute the percentage overlap between repertoires, the number of shared unique clonotypes was divided by the size of the smaller repertoire. Richness of each repertoire was evaluated using RTK rarefaction, the Chao1 estimator, and Recon v2.1 estimates of unobserved clonotypes. Generation probabilities for all TCRbeta clonotypes obtained by the gDNA method from a handful of donors were computed using OLGA. Held by TCRdb, this immuneACCESS table contains in-frame sequences only and omits some clones. Under half of the omission traces to an unresolved V gene where checked; the cause of the rest is unknown. That table supplies the V and J calls and clone size; D and trimming were determined from the DNA. Present in this sample are roughly 1,000,000 clones, 75% to 85% of which were seen just once. Of the sample, 0.52% falls within the top ten clones.

Results and caveats for the whole study, not just this receptor: Pairwise subsampling indicated that sequencing depth was expected to affect the degree of clonotype sharing among donors. Across a few donors, about 5.2% of naive CD4, approximately 3.6% of naive CD8, roughly 2.2% of memory CD4, and roughly 0.4% of memory CD8 clonotypes were shared. Only blood was sampled, and tissue TCR repertoires likely differ from those in blood. Naive subsets generally had larger estimated clonotype richness than memory subsets did. Incomplete sequencing was indicated by rarefaction of sorted-subset datasets, despite the large sequencing depth. Because the study included only a small number of donors, the genetic and exposure-history diversity represented was limited. Clonotypes shared by all four sorted-subset donors showed higher generation probabilities than non-shared clonotypes.

This receptor was identified in a man between 18 and 29 years old in good health. Some clones in this sample may be carry-over from other donors' samples. Input material: memory CD4+ T cells from PBMCs. The cell subset or site label corresponds to: CD45RA-negative fraction.

The CDR3 has the sequence CASSPVQRGVEKLFF. The bases are TGTGCCAGCTCACCTGTACAGAGGGGAGTTGAAAAACTGTTTTTT. The rearranged chain carries TRBV18 and TRBJ1-4; a tentative D match to TRBD1 spans 5 bases. The CDR3 contains 15 residues, cysteine and phenylalanine counted. Here the CDR3 DNA is all that survives: 45 bases in frame from base 1. V drops 3 bases and J drops 7 bases, leaving 15 bases in between. The germline V gene encodes CDR1 KGHSH and CDR2 LQKENI.